Each of the 19 T cell receptor beta chains below was sequenced from the same sample in a study of OX40 agonist ivuxolimab in advanced cancers. Receptors were amplified or captured by the immunoSEQ multiplex PCR assay. Held by TCRdb, this immuneACCESS table contains in-frame sequences only and omits some clones. Under half of the omission traces to an unresolved V gene where checked; the cause of the rest is unknown. The sample records some 70,000 clones, roughly 87% of which are singletons. The ten largest clonotypes hold roughly 1.3% of the sample. The sequenced sample was CD4+ or CD8+ T cells sorted from blood, obtained in a trial of the OX40 agonist ivuxolimab. These receptors were collected from an adult with an advanced solid tumor such as melanoma, head and neck, liver or kidney cancer.

The V gene is TRBV6-4, the J gene TRBJ2-3; 8 bases are a match to TRBD2. The CDR3 loop spans 17 amino acids. Germline CDR1 and CDR2: MRHNA and SNTAGT. J gave up 2 bases and V 8 bases, and 15 bases lay outside the gene matches. CDR3 nucleotides: TGTGCCAGCCTCAAAACGGGACTAGAAGCCTACACAGATACGCAGTATTTT. This sequence encodes CASLKTGLEAYTDTQYF.

J is TRBJ1-1 and V is TRBV9, with a tentative D call TRBD1 (5 bases). V lost 4 bases and J 3 bases, leaving 16 bases between the germline ends. CDR3 length: 15 amino acids. Germline CDR1 reads SGDLS; CDR2 reads YYNGEE. CDR3 region: CASSSGAYRDTEAFF. Here the CDR3 DNA reads TGTGCCAGCAGCTCCGGGGCTTACCGAGACACTGAAGCTTTCTTT.

This chain links TRBV5-6 with TRBJ1-2; D gene ambiguous. The CDR3 is made up of 13 amino acids. Germline CDR1 reads SGHDT; CDR2 reads YYEEEE. Trimming stripped 2 bases from V and 3 bases from J, with 8 bases between. The CDR3 DNA is TGTGCCAGCAGCTTAGGTCAGGACTATGGCTACACCTTC. It encodes CASSLGQDYGYTF.

The chain has TRBV19 and TRBJ1-2; D not certain. V was pared by 3 bases and J by 3 bases, with 11 bases between. Germline V lookup: CDR1 LNHDA, CDR2 SQIVND (reference sequence). The CDR3 consists of 14 residues. CDR3 sequence (DNA): TGTGCCAGTAGTATCCTCGGTCTCCACTATGGCTACACCTTC. This sequence encodes CASSILGLHYGYTF.

The genes are TRBV2 and TRBJ1-5; D call uncertain. This CDR3 has 13 residues. Germline V gene data show CDR1 as SNHLY and CDR2 as FYNNEI. V was trimmed by 8 bases and J by 1 base, leaving 9 bases between them. The CDR3 nucleotides are TGTGCCAGCGAACAAGAGAGCAATCAGCCCCAGCATTTT. As protein: CASEQESNQPQHF.

A single count supports this clone. This chain uses TRBV29-1 with TRBJ2-7; D could derive from TRBD1 or TRBD2 (6 bases each). Germline V lookup: CDR1 SQVTM, CDR2 ANQGSEA. This CDR3 spans 14 amino acids. V was trimmed by 1 base and J by 3 bases, leaving 13 bases between them. The CDR3 sequence: CSVEVQEGVYEQYF. CDR3 DNA sequence: TGCAGCGTTGAAGTCCAGGAGGGGGTCTACGAGCAGTACTTC.

This clone has a single count. The genes are TRBV7-9 and TRBJ2-7; TRBD2 matches at 8 bases. The CDR3 extends over 16 amino acids. Trimming removed 5 bases from V and 3 bases from J; junction bases left unmatched: 12. Looked up from germline, CDR1 is SEHNR and CDR2 is FQNEAQ (reference sequence). The CDR3 DNA sequence: TGTGCCAGCAGCCCCTTAGCGGGACGCTACGACTACGAGCAGTACTTC. It is translated as CASSPLAGRYDYEQYF.

The chain couples TRBV29-1 to TRBJ1-2, with D possibly being TRBD1 (5 bases). With 4 bases removed from V and 4 bases from J, the gap between germline ends came to 7 bases. Germline V lookup: CDR1 SQVTM, CDR2 ANQGSEA. The CDR3 has 11 residues. This CDR3 reads CSVGGGYGYTF. Written as DNA, the CDR3 is TGCAGCGTTGGTGGGGGCTATGGCTACACCTTC.

The chain uses TRBV21-1 and TRBJ1-5; TRBD1, as called in the table, went unchecked against the DNA. TRBV21-1 is deemed a pseudogene. This CDR3 has 14 amino acids. The DNA of the CDR3 is TGTGCCAGCAGCAAAGCGACAGGCAATCAGCCCCAGCATTTT. Protein sequence: CASSKATGNQPQHF.

V is TRBV7-6 and J is TRBJ1-3; D not resolved. Germline lookup yields CDR1 SGHVS and CDR2 FNYEAQ. This CDR3 comprises 15 residues. The ends were cut back, 0 bases at V and 0 bases at J, with 6 bases in the middle. CDR3 sequence: CASSLASGSGNTIYF. Written as DNA, the CDR3 is TGTGCCAGCAGCTTAGCCTCCGGCTCTGGAAACACCATATATTTT.

V is TRBV6-5 and J is TRBJ1-2; D perhaps matches TRBD1 (5 bases). The CDR3 has 14 amino acids. Germline values: CDR1 MNHEY, CDR2 SVGAGI. The V end lost 6 bases, the J end lost 4 bases, and 15 bases lay between the germline ends. CDR3 sequence (DNA): TGTGCCAGCAGCTACACCGGGACCCGCTATGGCTACACCTTC. Its protein product is CASSYTGTRYGYTF.

The chain is built from TRBV6-5 and TRBJ1-5; D is undetermined. This CDR3 spans 15 amino acids. Germline V CDR1 and CDR2: MNHEY, SVGAGI. V was pared by 0 bases and J by 5 bases, with 11 bases between. Here the CDR3 DNA reads TGTGCCAGCAGTTACTCACCGAATGGCGATCAGCCCCAGCATTTT. As protein: CASSYSPNGDQPQHF.

V and J are TRBV27 and TRBJ2-7; 7 bases are a match to TRBD1. Germline V gene lookup returns CDR1 MNHEY and CDR2 SMNVEV (reference sequence). This CDR3 is built from 15 residues. The V segment lost 5 bases and the J segment 2 bases; nucleotides outside the gene matches: 9. Written as DNA, the CDR3 is TGTGCCAGCAGTCCTGACAGGGTCTGGCCCTACGAGCAGTACTTC. Translation gives CASSPDRVWPYEQYF.

This chain uses TRBV4-3 with TRBJ1-6; D may be TRBD1 (5 bases). The ends were cut back, 7 bases at V and 3 bases at J, with 16 bases in the middle. Germline assignment: CDR1 LGHNA and CDR2 YSLEER. The CDR3 runs 16 residues. The CDR3 DNA sequence: TGCGCCAGCAAGGCGCAGGGCCCCAACTATAATTCACCCCTCCACTTT. Its translation: CASKAQGPNYNSPLHF.

This clone was picked up one time. This chain connects TRBV7-8 to TRBJ2-7; 8 bases are a match to TRBD2. CDR1 SGHVS and CDR2 FQNEAQ come from the germline V gene. This CDR3 comprises 15 residues. V lost 2 bases, J lost 3 bases, and 6 bases stayed unmatched. The CDR3 loop reads CASSLTGRALYEQYF. In DNA, the CDR3 is TGTGCCAGCAGCTTAACCGGGAGGGCCCTCTACGAGCAGTACTTC.

This chain links TRBV7-3 with TRBJ2-3; D is unresolved. From germline, CDR1 is SGHTA and CDR2 FQGTGA. The length of the CDR3 is 14 residues. V shed 5 bases and J shed 2 bases, with 11 bases lying between them. The CDR3 DNA reads TGTGCCAGCAGCCAAAGTTACACCACAGATACGCAGTATTTT. Translated: CASSQSYTTDTQYF.

The CDR3 here is CASSFSTGTGGDEQFF. CDR3 DNA sequence: TGTGCCAGCAGCTTCTCAACCGGGACAGGGGGGGATGAGCAGTTCTTC. This chain joins TRBV5-8 and TRBJ2-1, with 11 bases fitting TRBD1. Germline lookup yields CDR1 SGHTS and CDR2 YDEGEE. This CDR3 has 16 amino acids. Trimming at V came to 2 bases and at J to 8 bases, leaving 9 bases not matched to a gene.

Only a few counts were recorded for this clone. This sample also contains other DNA sequences that code for the same CDR3. The gene calls are TRBV11-3 and TRBJ2-2; the D gene is possibly TRBD2 (7 bases). CDR3 length: 16 residues. The germline V and J ends were trimmed by 3 bases and 0 bases, with 11 bases remaining between them. Germline-derived CDR1 and CDR2 are SGHNT and YENEEA. The CDR3 bases are TGTGCCAGCAGCTTGGGGGCGGGGGCGAACACCGGGGAGCTGTTTTTT. Its protein is CASSLGAGANTGELFF.

This clone was picked up one time. The chain has TRBV5-4 and TRBJ1-1; 8 bases agree with TRBD1. Germline CDR1 SGHNT, CDR2 YYREEE (reference sequence). The length of the CDR3 is 15 residues. The V gene end was trimmed by 4 bases and the J gene end by 3 bases; junction bases not matched to a gene: 8. CDR3 nucleotide sequence: TGTGCCAGCAGCGGCCGGGACAGGAGGGACACTGAAGCTTTCTTT. Protein product: CASSGRDRRDTEAFF.